This T cell receptor beta chain originates from a study of cytomegalovirus exposure and HLA in healthy donors. Study-wide results and caveats: Later on, a genetic analysis was performed. It linked a missense variant in DCLRE1C with V- and J-gene trimming of TCR beta.

Losses at the gene ends were 5 bases for V and 8 bases for J; bases not matched to a gene: 12. The germline gives CDR1 SGHDT, CDR2 YYEEEE. The CDR3 is made up of 14 amino acids. Researchers ran the PCR with 60 Vbeta and 13 Jbeta primers. Using immunoSEQ multiplex PCR, the repertoire was profiled, and TCRdb retains in-frame clones only, with some absent. The profile shows approximately 180,000 clones, 70% to 80% of them singletons. This clone was seen a few times. The target antigen is unknown. The sample taken for sequencing was PBMCs. The sequence was collected from a woman aged 45 to 65 in good health and CMV-seronegative. J is TRBJ1-1 and V is TRBV5-6; 7 nucleotides agree with TRBD1. The chain's CDR3 is CASRRDRAVSEAFF. The CDR3 DNA is TGTGCCAGCAGACGCGACAGGGCTGTCTCCGAAGCTTTCTTT.